Each of the 28 T cell receptor beta chains below was sequenced from the same sample in a study of cytomegalovirus exposure and HLA in healthy donors. The PCR used 60 Vbeta and 13 Jbeta primers. Profiling relied on immunoSEQ multiplex PCR, and the TCRdb table lists in-frame clones only, not all of them. The sample table sets out roughly 140,000 clones. The source material was PBMCs. These receptors originate from a male donor in good health and CMV-seronegative.

The chain joins TRBV5-1 to TRBJ2-5; TRBD1 matches 12 bases. V lost 0 bases, J lost 5 bases, and 8 bases stayed unmatched. CDR3 length equals 17 residues. The germline V gene encodes CDR1 SGHRS and CDR2 YFSETQ. The CDR3 sequence is CASSLGLGTGGMETQYF. Here the CDR3 DNA reads TGCGCCAGCAGCTTGGGTCTCGGGACAGGGGGCATGGAGACCCAGTACTTC.

This sequence joins TRBV10-2 and TRBJ2-7; the match to TRBD2 covers 12 bases. The CDR3 extends over 14 amino acids. The germline V gene encodes CDR1 WSHSY and CDR2 SAAADI. V dropped 6 bases and J dropped 1; count of bases not matched to a gene: 1. CDR3 protein: CASRGTSGSYEQYF. CDR3 coding DNA: TGCGCCAGCAGGGGGACTAGCGGGTCCTACGAGCAGTACTTC.

The V gene is TRBV5-6, the J gene TRBJ1-1, with TRBD1 matching over 9 bases. The CDR3 runs 16 residues. Germline trimming cut 4 bases from V and 2 bases from J; bases unmatched to any gene: 9. Looked up from germline, CDR1 is SGHDT and CDR2 is YYEEEE. The CDR3 region is CASSPSRQGVNTEAFF. CDR3 in DNA: TGTGCCAGCAGCCCATCAAGACAGGGGGTAAACACTGAAGCTTTCTTT.

This sequence joins TRBV28 and TRBJ2-3, with TRBD1 as a possible D gene (5 bases). The CDR3 is 16 amino acids. The germline V and J ends were trimmed by 5 bases and 0 bases, with 15 bases remaining between them. Germline CDR1 reads MDHEN; CDR2 reads SYDVKM. CDR3 protein: CASSPTDSSSTDTQYF. CDR3 bases: TGTGCCAGCAGTCCCACTGACAGTTCTAGCACAGATACGCAGTATTTT.

This chain uses TRBV14 with TRBJ1-6, with D possibly being TRBD1 (5 bases). CDR1 SGHDN and CDR2 FVKESK come from the germline V gene. V lost 6 bases and J 8 bases, leaving 14 bases between the germline ends. The CDR3 has 14 amino acids. Here the CDR3 reads CASRTMGGDSPLHF. The CDR3 DNA sequence: TGTGCCAGCAGAACCATGGGGGGTGATTCACCCCTCCACTTT.

The chain is built from TRBV29-1 and TRBJ2-7; TRBD2 is a possible D gene (6 bases). V was shortened by 6 bases and J by 3 bases, with 12 bases between the two germline ends. CDR1 is SQVTM and CDR2 is ANQGSEA in the germline V gene. CDR3 length: 12 amino acids. CDR3 sequence: CSVGTSSYEQYF. DNA for the CDR3: TGCAGCGTCGGGACTTCTAGCTACGAGCAGTACTTC.

J is TRBJ2-1 and V is TRBV5-1; TRBD1 matches 10 bases. From germline, CDR1 is SGHRS and CDR2 YFSETQ. The trim removed 4 bases at V and 4 bases at J, leaving 11 bases unmatched. The CDR3 is 17 amino acids. The CDR3 coding sequence is TGCGCCAGCAGCCCTTTTAGGGGGACAGGGGTATACAATGAGCAGTTCTTC. Its protein is CASSPFRGTGVYNEQFF.

The chain carries TRBV28 and TRBJ2-7; 8 nucleotides line up with TRBD2. The CDR3 loop spans 15 amino acids. Germline-derived CDR1 and CDR2 are MDHEN and SYDVKM. Germline trimming cut 6 bases from V and 1 base from J; bases unmatched to any gene: 8. The CDR3 loop reads CASSPGRARSYEQYF. As DNA, the CDR3 is TGTGCCAGCAGCCCCGGGAGGGCCAGATCCTACGAGCAGTACTTC.

The chain uses TRBV27 and TRBJ2-1; D possibly corresponds to TRBD2 (5 bases). The germline V gene has CDR1 MNHEY and CDR2 SMNVEV (reference sequence). The CDR3 is 16 residues long. Trimming stripped 3 bases from V and 3 bases from J, with 15 bases between. The CDR3 loop is CASSLGPGTGYNEQFF. The CDR3, as DNA: TGTGCCAGCAGTTTGGGTCCGGGAACCGGCTACAATGAGCAGTTCTTC.

The V and J genes are TRBV19 and TRBJ2-7, with TRBD1 matching 10 bases. The CDR3 is 15 amino acids. Per the germline V gene, CDR1 is LNHDA and CDR2 is SQIVND (reference sequence). V dropped 6 bases and J dropped 3; count of bases not matched to a gene: 8. The CDR3 reads CASRPGQGNVYEQYF. DNA of the CDR3: TGTGCCAGTAGACCGGGACAGGGGAATGTCTACGAGCAGTACTTC. The full variable domain, its missing parts supplied by reference TRBV19 and TRBJ2-7, is DGGITQSPKYLFRKEGQNVTLSCEQNLNHDAMYWYRQDPGQGLRLIYYSQIVNDFQKGDIAEGYSVSREKKESFPLTVTSAQKNPTAFYLCASRPGQGNVYEQYFGPGTRLTVT.

The J gene is TRBJ2-5, the V gene TRBV5-1; 10 positions match TRBD2. Per the germline V gene, CDR1 is SGHRS and CDR2 is YFSETQ. There are 15 residues in the CDR3. V lost 2 bases to trimming and J lost 5 bases; unmatched junction nucleotides: 6. CDR3 sequence reads: CASSLAGGRGETQYF. The CDR3, as DNA: TGCGCCAGCAGCTTAGCGGGAGGGCGAGGGGAGACCCAGTACTTC. The whole variable domain, filled in from reference TRBV5-1 and TRBJ2-5, reads KAGVTQTPRYLIKTRGQQVTLSCSPISGHRSVSWYQQTPGQGLQFLFEYFSETQRNKGNFPGRFSGRQFSNSRSEMNVSTLELGDSALYLCASSLAGGRGETQYFGPGTRLLVL.

This rearrangement joins TRBV5-1 to TRBJ1-1; D remains ambiguous. The CDR3 consists of 13 residues. CDR1 is SGHRS and CDR2 is YFSETQ in the germline V gene. With 2 bases removed from V and 4 bases from J, the gap between germline ends came to 9 bases. CDR3 bases: TGCGCCAGCAGCTTCCGGGGTGGCACTGAAGCTTTCTTT. The encoded protein is CASSFRGGTEAFF. The whole variable domain, filled in from reference TRBV5-1 and TRBJ1-1, reads KAGVTQTPRYLIKTRGQQVTLSCSPISGHRSVSWYQQTPGQGLQFLFEYFSETQRNKGNFPGRFSGRQFSNSRSEMNVSTLELGDSALYLCASSFRGGTEAFFGQGTRLTVV.

The chain employs TRBV6-5 and TRBJ1-6; D gene uncertain. Trimming shortened V by 6 bases and J by 12 bases, and 15 bases separated the two germline ends. Germline loops: CDR1 MNHEY, CDR2 SVGAGI. The CDR3 runs to 13 residues. The CDR3 protein is CASRPSGKVPLHF. The CDR3 bases are TGTGCCAGCAGGCCCTCGGGGAAGGTACCCCTCCACTTT.

V usage is TRBV30 and J usage is TRBJ2-1, with 8 bases aligning to TRBD1. Trimming took 3 bases from V and 5 from J; bases not matched to a gene: 0. Germline-derived CDR1 and CDR2 are GTSNPN and SVGIG (reference sequence). This CDR3 comprises 12 residues. The CDR3: CAWRGQDNEQFF. In DNA, the CDR3 is TGTGCCTGGAGGGGACAGGACAATGAGCAGTTCTTC.

The chain carries TRBV5-1 and TRBJ2-7, with 10 bases that match TRBD2. The CDR3 sequence is 15 residues long. Germline CDR1 is SGHRS and CDR2 is YFSETQ. J lost 2 bases, V lost 3 bases, and 5 bases had no gene match. The CDR3: CASSSLSGGAYEQYF. The CDR3 coding sequence is TGCGCCAGCAGCTCCTTGAGCGGGGGGGCCTACGAGCAGTACTTC.

This sequence joins TRBV6-6 and TRBJ1-2; D may be TRBD1 (5 bases). There are 15 residues in the CDR3. With 5 bases removed from V and 0 bases from J, the gap between germline ends came to 13 bases. Germline V gives CDR1 MNHNY, CDR2 SVGAGI (reference sequence). The CDR3 region is CASSQLGPANYGYTF. In DNA form, the CDR3 reads TGTGCCAGCAGTCAATTGGGGCCCGCTAACTATGGCTACACCTTC.

The chain carries TRBV19 and TRBJ2-7, with TRBD1 matching 9 bases. Germline-derived CDR1 and CDR2 are LNHDA and SQIVND (reference sequence). V shed 10 bases and J 9 bases; nucleotides not matched to a gene: 19. This CDR3 has 15 residues. The CDR3 region has the DNA TGTGCCAACCTTCCTACCGGGACAGGGCGAAAAGGGCAGTACTTC. Translation gives CANLPTGTGRKGQYF.

The genes are TRBV11-2 and TRBJ1-1, with D hard to call. V gave up 5 bases and J gave up 7 bases, with 14 bases separating them. This CDR3 has 13 amino acids. Germline V gene lookup returns CDR1 SGHAT and CDR2 FQNNGV. The CDR3 sequence: CASSPLHGHEAFF. CDR3 sequence (DNA): TGTGCCAGCAGCCCTCTTCATGGGCATGAAGCTTTCTTT. Supplemented by reference TRBV11-2 and TRBJ1-1, the full variable domain reads EAGVAQSPRYKIIEKRQSVAFWCNPISGHATLYWYQQILGQGPKLLIQFQNNGVVDDSQLPKDRFSAERLKGVDSTLKIQPAKLEDSAVYLCASSPLHGHEAFFGQGTRLTVV.

The genes are TRBV7-8 and TRBJ1-1; D ambiguous. Germline V lookup: CDR1 SGHVS, CDR2 FQNEAQ. The CDR3 has 17 residues. V was clipped by 4 bases and J by 3 bases, with 21 bases between them. CDR3 DNA sequence: TGTGCCAGCAGCTCTGGAATTGGAGGGTTTCGGGACACTGAAGCTTTCTTT. Amino acids: CASSSGIGGFRDTEAFF.

V usage is TRBV28 and J usage is TRBJ1-5; D perhaps matches TRBD1 (6 bases). There are 14 residues in the CDR3. The germline V gene encodes CDR1 MDHEN and CDR2 SYDVKM. Trimming shortened V by 6 bases and J by 4 bases, and 13 bases separated the two germline ends. This chain's CDR3 is CASRTQGKNQPQHF. The CDR3 DNA reads TGTGCCAGCAGAACACAGGGAAAGAATCAGCCCCAGCATTTT.

The CDR3 bases are TGTGCCAGCAGCTTAGCCCGGACAGAGAGCTCTGGAAACACCATATATTTT. This codes for CASSLARTESSGNTIYF. This chain links TRBV7-9 with TRBJ1-3, with a weak D call TRBD1 (6 bases). Germline V gene sequence: CDR1 SEHNR, CDR2 FQNEAQ (reference sequence). V was shortened by 0 bases and J by 0 bases, with 12 bases between the two germline ends. The CDR3 spans 17 residues.

The rearrangement links TRBV6-5 to TRBJ1-1, with D uncertain. This CDR3 has 13 residues. Germline loops: CDR1 MNHEY, CDR2 SVGAGI. Between the trimmed V and J ends, which lost 6 bases and 6 bases, there was a span of 14 bases. The chain's CDR3 is CASRSPGRAEAFF. For the CDR3, the DNA is TGTGCCAGCAGGTCGCCCGGCCGGGCTGAAGCTTTCTTT.

The chain couples TRBV6-1 to TRBJ2-7, with 9 bases identical to TRBD1. The CDR3 length is 15 residues. Germline CDR1 is MNHNS and CDR2 is SASEGT. V lost 1 base and J lost 3; bases outside the gene matches: 4. CDR3 amino acids: CASSEGAGQGYEQYF. CDR3 DNA: TGTGCCAGCAGTGAAGGAGCGGGACAGGGCTACGAGCAGTACTTC.

V is TRBV20-1 and J is TRBJ2-7; D perhaps matches TRBD1 (5 bases). This CDR3 has 10 residues. Deletions cut 3 bases from V and 6 bases from J, with 6 bases between. Germline V gene data show CDR1 as DFQATT and CDR2 as SNEGSKA (reference sequence). The CDR3: CSASRGEQYF. The DNA for the CDR3 is TGCAGTGCTAGTAGGGGCGAGCAGTACTTC.

The chain has TRBV13 and TRBJ2-5; 8 positions agree with TRBD2. The CDR3 runs 18 residues. From germline, CDR1 is PRHDT and CDR2 FYEKMQ (reference sequence). V lost 5 bases and J lost 3; bases outside the gene matches: 17. The CDR3: CASSQGHRRAGEKETQYF. CDR3 DNA: TGTGCCAGCAGCCAAGGCCACCGTAGAGCGGGGGAAAAAGAGACCCAGTACTTC.

The rearrangement uses TRBV27 and TRBJ1-2; D is unresolved. CDR3 length equals 15 residues. V dropped 0 bases and J dropped 2 bases, with 10 bases sitting between them. Looked up from germline, CDR1 is MNHEY and CDR2 is SMNVEV (reference sequence). This chain's CDR3 is CASSLSLTSNYGYTF. The CDR3 DNA reads TGTGCCAGCAGTTTATCCCTGACATCGAACTATGGCTACACCTTC.

V gene TRBV7-2 combines with J gene TRBJ1-1, with D unresolved. V lost 1 base and J lost 0, with 6 bases in between. CDR1 SGHTA and CDR2 FQGNSA come from the germline V gene. There are 14 residues in the CDR3. DNA for the CDR3: TGTGCCAGCAGCTTAGATGAGGTGAACACTGAAGCTTTCTTT. The encoded protein is CASSLDEVNTEAFF. The whole variable domain, filled in from reference TRBV7-2 and TRBJ1-1, reads GAGVSQSPSNKVTEKGKDVELRCDPISGHTALYWYRQSLGQGLEFLIYFQGNSAPDKSGLPSDRFSAERTGGSVSTLTIQRTQQEDSAVYLCASSLDEVNTEAFFGQGTRLTVV.

The chain links TRBV12-5 to TRBJ2-7, with 10 positions matching TRBD2. Germline assignment: CDR1 LGHNT and CDR2 FRNRAP. CDR3 size: 19 residues. J lost 1 base, V lost 2 bases, and 14 bases had no gene match. DNA for the CDR3: TGTGCTAGTGGTTTGCAGGTCGGGACTAGCGACCACTCATCCTACGAGCAGTACTTC. Protein: CASGLQVGTSDHSSYEQYF.